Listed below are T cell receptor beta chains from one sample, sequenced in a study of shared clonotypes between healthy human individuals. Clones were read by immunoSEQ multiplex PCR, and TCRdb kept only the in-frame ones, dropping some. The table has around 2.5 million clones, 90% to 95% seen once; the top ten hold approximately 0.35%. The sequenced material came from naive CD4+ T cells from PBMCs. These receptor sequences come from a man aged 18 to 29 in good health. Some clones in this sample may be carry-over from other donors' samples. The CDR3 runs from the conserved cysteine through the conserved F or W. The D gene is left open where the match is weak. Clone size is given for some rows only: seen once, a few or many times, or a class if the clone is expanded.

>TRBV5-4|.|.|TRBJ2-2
TGTGCCAGCAGCTTGGGTCAGGGAGAGGCCGGGGAGCTGTTTTTT
CASSLGQGEAGELFF
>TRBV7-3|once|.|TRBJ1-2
TGTGCCAGCAGCCGCGGTTCAGGGGAAGGCTACACCTTC
CASSRGSGEGYTF
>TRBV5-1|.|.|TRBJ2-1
TGCGCCAGCAGGGCCTCGGACTGGATCTACAATGAGCAGTTCTTC
CASRASDWIYNEQFF
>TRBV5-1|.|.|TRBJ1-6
TGCGCCAGCAGCTTGACGGGACTTCAGGAGAATTCACCCCTCCACTTT
CASSLTGLQENSPLHF
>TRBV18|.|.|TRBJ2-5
TGTGCCAGCTCACCCCGGGACCAGCGGGAGACCCAGTACTTC
CASSPRDQRETQYF
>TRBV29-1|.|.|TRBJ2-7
TGCAGCGTTGGGGGGGACGCAGGGTACGAGCAGTACTTC
CSVGGDAGYEQYF
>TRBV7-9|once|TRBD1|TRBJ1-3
TGTGCCAGCAGCCAGGGACAGGGGCCTGGAAACACCATATATTTT
CASSQGQGPGNTIYF
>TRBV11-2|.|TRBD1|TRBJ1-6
TGTGCCAGCAGTATTGACAGGGGTTATTCACCCCTCCACTTT
CASSIDRGYSPLHF
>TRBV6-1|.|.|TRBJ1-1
TGTGCCAGCAGCCCAGGGTACTTTAACACTGAAGCTTTCTTT
CASSPGYFNTEAFF
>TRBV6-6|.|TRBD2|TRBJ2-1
TGTGCCAGCAGCCCCCCTTCGGGAGGGCCTAATGAGCAGTTCTTC
CASSPPSGGPNEQFF
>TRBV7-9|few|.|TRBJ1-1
TGTGCCAGCAGCTCCTCCCCAGGGGTTGCTTTCTTT
CASSSSPGVAFF
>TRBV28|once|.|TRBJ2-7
TGTGCCAGCAGGGGGGCAGACATAAATCACTCCTACGAGCAGTACTTC
CASRGADINHSYEQYF
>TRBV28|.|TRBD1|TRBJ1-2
TGTGCCAGCACTCCACCGGGGCAGGGGGGTATCTATGGCTACACCTTC
CASTPPGQGGIYGYTF
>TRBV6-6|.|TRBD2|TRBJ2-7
TGTGCCAGCAGGACTAGCGGAAAAAGCTCCTACGAGCAGTACTTC
CASRTSGKSSYEQYF
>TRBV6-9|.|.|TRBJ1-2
TGTGCCAGCAGTTCCGAGGGGGATGATGGCTACACCTTC
CASSSEGDDGYTF
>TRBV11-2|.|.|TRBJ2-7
TGTGCCAGCAGCTTAGTCCGGGGCTCATACGAGCAGTACTTC
CASSLVRGSYEQYF
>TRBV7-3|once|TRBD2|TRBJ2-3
TGTGCCAGCAGCTTAATGGGACTAGCGGGAGTCGGTAGTACGCAGTATTTT
CASSLMGLAGVGSTQYF
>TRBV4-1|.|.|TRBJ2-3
TGCGCCAGCAGCCAAGAGCGCGGCACAGATACGCAGTATTTT
CASSQERGTDTQYF
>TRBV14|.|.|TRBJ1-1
TGTGCCAGCAGCCTGGGGATGGGAACTATGAACACTGAAGCTTTCTTT
CASSLGMGTMNTEAFF
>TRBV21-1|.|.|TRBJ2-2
TGTGCCAGCAGGCACAGAACCGGGGAGCTGTTTTTT
CASRHRTGELFF
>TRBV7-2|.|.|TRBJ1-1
TGTGCCAGCAGCTTAGTTACGGTGAACACTGAAGCTTTCTTT
CASSLVTVNTEAFF
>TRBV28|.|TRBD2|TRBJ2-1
TGTGCCAGCAGTCTCCCCGGACTAGCTCCTCCGGGGGAGCAGTTCTTC
CASSLPGLAPPGEQFF
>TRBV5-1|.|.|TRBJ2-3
TGCGCCAGCAGCTCAGGGTCTGGGGGCACAGATACGCAGTATTTT
CASSSGSGGTDTQYF
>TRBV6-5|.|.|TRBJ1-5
TGTGCCACACGTCCTCCGGGACGTCTGGATCAGCCCCAGCATTTT
CATRPPGRLDQPQHF
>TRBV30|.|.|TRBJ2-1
TGTGCCTGGAATTACAGAACCTACAATGAGCAGTTCTTC
CAWNYRTYNEQFF
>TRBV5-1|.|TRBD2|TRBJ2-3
TGCGCCAGCGCTCGGACTAGCGGGAGTGTAGATACGCAGTATTTT
CASARTSGSVDTQYF
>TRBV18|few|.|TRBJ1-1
TGTGCCAGCTTCCGACAGCAGAACACTGAAGCTTTCTTT
CASFRQQNTEAFF
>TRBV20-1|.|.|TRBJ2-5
TGCAGTGCTCAACAAGAGACCCAGTACTTC
CSAQQETQYF
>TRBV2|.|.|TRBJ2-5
TGTGCCAGCAGTAACCACCGGTACCAAGAGACCCAGTACTTC
CASSNHRYQETQYF
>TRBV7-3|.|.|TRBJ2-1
TGTGCCAGCAGCCTCATAGCGGAGGCCCTATACAATGAGCAGTTCTTC
CASSLIAEALYNEQFF
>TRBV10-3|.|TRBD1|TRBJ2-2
TGTGCCATCAGCTTCGGACAGGGGGCGATCCCCGGGGAGCTGTTTTTT
CAISFGQGAIPGELFF
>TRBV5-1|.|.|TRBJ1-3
TGCGCCAGCAGCATGGCCAGCTCTGGAAACACCATATATTTT
CASSMASSGNTIYF
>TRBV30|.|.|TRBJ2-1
TGTGCCTGGACCCGGGGTAGTCCCTACAATGAGCAGTTCTTC
CAWTRGSPYNEQFF
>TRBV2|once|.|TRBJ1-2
TGTGCCAGCAGGGCGGGGACGGAGGGCTACACCTTC
CASRAGTEGYTF
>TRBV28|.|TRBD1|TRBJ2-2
TGTGCCAGCAGGCCAGGGGGTTTCACCGGGGAGCTGTTTTTT
CASRPGGFTGELFF
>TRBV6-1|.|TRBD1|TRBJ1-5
TGTGCCAGCAGTGAAGGGCGGGACAGCTACAATCAGCCCCAGCATTTT
CASSEGRDSYNQPQHF
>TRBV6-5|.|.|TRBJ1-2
TGTGCCAGTCGGGAGAGTCTACGTGGCTACACCTTC
CASRESLRGYTF
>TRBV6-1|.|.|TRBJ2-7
TGTGCCAGCAGTGAAGCGGGCTTAACCTACGAGCAGTACTTC
CASSEAGLTYEQYF
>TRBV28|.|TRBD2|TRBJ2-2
TGTGCCAGCAGACGAGCGGGAGGTTACACCGGGGAGCTGTTTTTT
CASRRAGGYTGELFF
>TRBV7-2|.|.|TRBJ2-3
TGTGCCAGCAGCTCTACTAGGAGCACAGATACGCAGTATTTT
CASSSTRSTDTQYF
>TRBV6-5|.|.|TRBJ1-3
TGTGCCAGCAGTTACGGATCATCCTCTGGAAACACCATATATTTT
CASSYGSSSGNTIYF
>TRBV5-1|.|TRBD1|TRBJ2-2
TGCGCCAGCAGCTTCACCGGGACAGACACCGGGGAGCTGTTTTTT
CASSFTGTDTGELFF
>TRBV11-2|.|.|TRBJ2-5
TGTGCCAGCAGCCAGCCCAGGGGGGAAGAGACCCAGTACTTC
CASSQPRGEETQYF
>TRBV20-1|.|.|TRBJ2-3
TGCAGTGCTAAGGTCACAGATACGCAGTATTTT
CSAKVTDTQYF
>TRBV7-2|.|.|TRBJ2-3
TGTGCCAGCAGCTTAGAATTTGACCGCACAGATACGCAGTATTTT
CASSLEFDRTDTQYF
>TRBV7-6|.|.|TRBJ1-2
TGTGCCAGCAGCTCGGACCACATTCCCTATGGCTACACCTTC
CASSSDHIPYGYTF
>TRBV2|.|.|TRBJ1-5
TGTGCCAGCAGGGACAGCCACAATCAGCCCCAGCATTTT
CASRDSHNQPQHF